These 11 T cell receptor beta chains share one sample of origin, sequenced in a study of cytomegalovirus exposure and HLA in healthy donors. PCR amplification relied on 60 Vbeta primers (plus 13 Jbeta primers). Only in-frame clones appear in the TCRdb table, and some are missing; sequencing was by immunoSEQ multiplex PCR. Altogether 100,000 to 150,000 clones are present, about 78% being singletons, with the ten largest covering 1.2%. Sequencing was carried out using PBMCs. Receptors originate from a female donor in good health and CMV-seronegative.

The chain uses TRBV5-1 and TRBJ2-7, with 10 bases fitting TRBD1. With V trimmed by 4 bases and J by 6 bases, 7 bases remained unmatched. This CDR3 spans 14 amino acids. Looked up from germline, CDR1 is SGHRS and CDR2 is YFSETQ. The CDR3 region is CASSAGTGAFEQYF. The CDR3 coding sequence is TGCGCCAGCAGCGCCGGGACAGGGGCATTCGAGCAGTACTTC.

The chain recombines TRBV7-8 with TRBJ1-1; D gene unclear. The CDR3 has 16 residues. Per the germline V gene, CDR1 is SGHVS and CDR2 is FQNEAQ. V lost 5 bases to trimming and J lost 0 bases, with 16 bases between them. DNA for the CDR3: TGTGCCAGCAGCCCCCGGGGAGGGTTGTTGAACACTGAAGCTTTCTTT. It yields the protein CASSPRGGLLNTEAFF.

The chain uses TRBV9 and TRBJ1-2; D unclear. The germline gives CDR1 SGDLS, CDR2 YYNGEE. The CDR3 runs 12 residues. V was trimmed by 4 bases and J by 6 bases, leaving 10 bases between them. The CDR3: CASSTPRDGYTF. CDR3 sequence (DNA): TGTGCCAGCAGCACCCCGAGGGATGGCTACACCTTC. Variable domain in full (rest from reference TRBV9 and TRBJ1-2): DSGVTQTPKHLITATGQRVTLRCSPRSGDLSVYWYQQSLDQGLQFLIQYYNGEERAKGNILERFSAQQFPDLHSELNLSSLELGDSALYFCASSTPRDGYTFGSGTRLTVV.

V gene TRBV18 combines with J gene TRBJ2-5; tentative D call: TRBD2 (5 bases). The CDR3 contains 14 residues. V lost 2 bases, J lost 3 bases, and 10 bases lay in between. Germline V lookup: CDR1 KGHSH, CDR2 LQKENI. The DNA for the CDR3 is TGTGCCAGCTCACCAAATCGGGGAGAAGAGACCCAGTACTTC. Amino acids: CASSPNRGEETQYF. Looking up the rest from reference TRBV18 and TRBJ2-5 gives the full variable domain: NAGVMQNPRHLVRRRGQEARLRCSPMKGHSHVYWYRQLPEEGLKFMVYLQKENIIDESGMPKERFSAEFPKEGPSILRIQQVVRGDSAAYFCASSPNRGEETQYFGPGTRLLVL.

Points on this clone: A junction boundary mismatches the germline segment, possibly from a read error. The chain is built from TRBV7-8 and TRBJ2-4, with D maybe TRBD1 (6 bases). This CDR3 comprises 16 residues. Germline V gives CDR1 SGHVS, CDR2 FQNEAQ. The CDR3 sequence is CASSLRQEPAKNSQYF. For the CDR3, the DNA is TGTGCCAGCAGCCTCAGACAGGAGCCAGCCAAAAACAGTCAGTACTTC.

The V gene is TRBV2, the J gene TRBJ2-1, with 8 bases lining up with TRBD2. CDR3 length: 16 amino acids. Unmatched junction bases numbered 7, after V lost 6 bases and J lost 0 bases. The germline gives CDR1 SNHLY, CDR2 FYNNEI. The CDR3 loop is CASRIPSGRSYNEQFF. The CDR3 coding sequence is TGTGCCAGCAGAATTCCTAGCGGGCGCTCCTACAATGAGCAGTTCTTC.

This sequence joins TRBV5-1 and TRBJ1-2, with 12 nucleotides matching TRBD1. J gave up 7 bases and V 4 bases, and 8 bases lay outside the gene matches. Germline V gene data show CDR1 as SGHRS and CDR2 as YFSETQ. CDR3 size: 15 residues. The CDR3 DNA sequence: TGCGCCAGCAGCGCACCGGGACAGGGGGCGCTTGGCTACACCTTC. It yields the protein CASSAPGQGALGYTF.

For the CDR3, the DNA is TGTGCCAGCAGTGGCGACACCGAAGAGACCCAGTACTTC. This translates into CASSGDTEETQYF. The V and J genes are TRBV6-1 and TRBJ2-5; D gene uncertain. Germline V lookup: CDR1 MNHNS, CDR2 SASEGT. The germline V and J ends were trimmed by 4 bases and 3 bases, with 9 bases remaining between them. The CDR3 is 13 residues long.

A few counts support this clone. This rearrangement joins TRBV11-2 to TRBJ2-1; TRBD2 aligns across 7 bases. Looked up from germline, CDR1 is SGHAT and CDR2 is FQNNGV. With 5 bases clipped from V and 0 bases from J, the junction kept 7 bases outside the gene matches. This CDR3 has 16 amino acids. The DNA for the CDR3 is TGTGCCAGCAGCCCTTGGGGGGGGAGCTCCTACAATGAGCAGTTCTTC. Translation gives CASSPWGGSSYNEQFF. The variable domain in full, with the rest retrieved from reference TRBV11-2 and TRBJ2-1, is EAGVAQSPRYKIIEKRQSVAFWCNPISGHATLYWYQQILGQGPKLLIQFQNNGVVDDSQLPKDRFSAERLKGVDSTLKIQPAKLEDSAVYLCASSPWGGSSYNEQFFGPGTRLTVL.

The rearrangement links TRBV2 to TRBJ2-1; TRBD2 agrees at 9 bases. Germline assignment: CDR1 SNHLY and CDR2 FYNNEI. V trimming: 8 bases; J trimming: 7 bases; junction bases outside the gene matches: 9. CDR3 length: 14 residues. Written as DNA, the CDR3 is TGTGCCAGCCTCACAGCGGGAGGAACGAATGAGCAGTTCTTC. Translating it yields CASLTAGGTNEQFF.

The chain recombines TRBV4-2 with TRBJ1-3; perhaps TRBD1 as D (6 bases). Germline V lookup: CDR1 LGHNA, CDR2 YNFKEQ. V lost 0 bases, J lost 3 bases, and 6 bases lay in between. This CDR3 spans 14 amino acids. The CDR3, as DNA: TGTGCCAGCAGCCAAGAGACAGGTGGAAACACCATATATTTT. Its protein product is CASSQETGGNTIYF.